The rows below give T cell receptor beta chains drawn from one sample of a study of blood T cell repertoires in COVID-19. Libraries were prepared by immunoSEQ multiplex PCR; TCRdb keeps only in-frame clonotypes and omits some of them. This sample has about 300,000 clones, with about nine tenths found just once. Sequencing was performed on PBMCs or T cells enriched from blood (not recorded which). The receptor source for this set is a woman under 30 who had recovered from COVID-19. The CDR3 runs from the conserved cysteine through the conserved F or W. Fields, in order: CDR3 length, D gene, V gene, clone size, J gene, CDR3 protein, CDR3 DNA. A D gene is named only where the DNA matches it firmly. Expanded clones get a size class; other rows say once, few or many, or leave the size out.

15	TRBD2	TRBV20-1	NA	TRBJ2-7	CSGSSPGGSSYEQYF	TGCAGTGGTAGTTCCCCCGGGGGGAGCTCCTACGAGCAGTACTTC
15	NA	TRBV5-1	NA	TRBJ1-2	CASSLVDFRGGGYTF	TGCGCCAGCAGCTTGGTGGACTTTCGAGGGGGTGGCTACACCTTC
13	TRBD1	TRBV7-9	once	TRBJ2-7	CASSWDRVNEQYF	TGTGCCAGCAGCTGGGACAGGGTCAACGAGCAGTACTTC
14	NA	TRBV5-1	once	TRBJ2-7	CASSLRGGYLEQYF	TGCGCCAGCAGCTTGAGGGGGGGCTATCTCGAGCAGTACTTC
15	TRBD1	TRBV4-1	NA	TRBJ1-2	CASSRGTGVEYGYTF	TGCGCCAGCAGCCGCGGGACAGGAGTAGAGTATGGCTACACCTTC
17	NA	TRBV5-6	NA	TRBJ1-1	CASSLVGLGHRNTEAFF	TGTGCCAGCAGCTTGGTGGGCCTGGGGCACCGGAACACTGAAGCTTTCTTT
15	NA	TRBV28	NA	TRBJ1-4	CASSPGPEADEKLFF	TGTGCCAGCAGTCCCGGCCCGGAGGCTGATGAAAAACTGTTTTTT
13	NA	TRBV30	NA	TRBJ1-3	CAWSGSGDNTIYF	TGTGCCTGGAGTGGTTCAGGGGACAACACCATATATTTT
13	NA	TRBV18	once	TRBJ1-2	CASSPSEDYGYTF	TGTGCCAGCTCCCCATCGGAGGACTATGGCTACACCTTC
16	TRBD1	TRBV24-1	NA	TRBJ1-5	CATSDLRTGTNQPQHF	TGTGCCACCAGTGATTTGAGGACAGGGACCAATCAGCCCCAGCATTTT
15	TRBD1	TRBV2	NA	TRBJ1-2	CASSEEGARVSGYTF	TGTGCCAGCAGTGAAGAGGGGGCCAGGGTATCTGGCTACACCTTC
14	NA	TRBV7-2	NA	TRBJ1-5	CASSLIIGDQPQHF	TGTGCCAGCAGCTTAATAATCGGTGATCAGCCCCAGCATTTT
15	NA	TRBV14	NA	TRBJ2-2	CASRKGGSNTGELFF	TGTGCCAGCAGAAAGGGGGGGTCGAACACCGGGGAGCTGTTTTTT
16	TRBD2	TRBV3-1/TRBV3-2	NA	TRBJ2-2	CASSRQWGLITGELFF	TGTGCCAGCAGCCGACAATGGGGACTAATTACCGGGGAGCTGTTTTTT
16	TRBD2	TRBV28	NA	TRBJ2-1	CASSPWGTSEYNEQFF	TGTGCCAGCAGTCCCTGGGGGACTAGCGAGTACAATGAGCAGTTCTTC
13	TRBD1	TRBV4-1	NA	TRBJ2-3	CASSRGQGDTQYF	TGCGCCAGCAGCCGTGGACAGGGAGATACGCAGTATTTT
14	TRBD1	TRBV27	NA	TRBJ1-5	CASSPDRGRQPQHF	TGTGCCAGCAGTCCGGACAGGGGCCGGCAGCCCCAGCATTTT
16	TRBD1	TRBV9	once	TRBJ1-3	CASSAGGQKGGNTIYF	TGTGCCAGCAGCGCTGGGGGACAGAAAGGTGGAAACACCATATATTTT
15	NA	TRBV5-1	NA	TRBJ1-1	CASGTNGGPNTEAFF	TGCGCCAGCGGGACGAATGGAGGGCCGAACACTGAAGCTTTCTTT
14	NA	TRBV3-1/TRBV3-2	once	TRBJ2-7	CASSQEPRAYEQYF	TGTGCCAGCAGCCAAGAGCCCAGGGCCTACGAGCAGTACTTC
14	TRBD2	TRBV7-2	NA	TRBJ2-7	CASTAASGDYEQYF	TGTGCCAGCACTGCGGCTAGCGGAGACTACGAGCAGTACTTC
13	TRBD1	TRBV5-1	NA	TRBJ1-4	CASSLQGDEKLFF	TGCGCCAGCAGCTTACAGGGGGATGAAAAACTGTTTTTT
14	TRBD1	TRBV6-5	NA	TRBJ1-1	CASRKDRVIGEAFF	TGTGCCAGCAGAAAGGACAGGGTAATCGGAGAGGCTTTCTTT
17	TRBD2	TRBV5-1	few	TRBJ2-1	CASSLRGLAGGLGEQFF	TGCGCCAGCAGCTTGCGTGGGCTAGCGGGGGGGCTAGGTGAGCAGTTCTTC
12	NA	TRBV27	NA	TRBJ2-7	CASSSPGQGSHF	TGTGCCAGCAGTTCGCCTGGTCAGGGGTCACACTTC
10	NA	TRBV2	NA	TRBJ2-5	CASQQETQYF	TGTGCCAGCCAACAAGAGACCCAGTACTTC
19	NA	TRBV3-1/TRBV3-2	many	TRBJ1-2	CASSQESGGRVGINYGYTF	TGTGCCAGCAGCCAAGAAAGCGGGGGCAGGGTGGGGATTAACTATGGCTACACCTTC
15	TRBD1	TRBV15	NA	TRBJ2-3	CATSIQGASTDTQYF	TGTGCCACCAGCATTCAGGGGGCTAGCACAGATACGCAGTATTTT
15	NA	TRBV12-5	NA	TRBJ1-1	CASGLGITGNTEAFF	TGTGCTAGTGGTTTGGGTATCACAGGGAACACTGAAGCTTTCTTT
16	NA	TRBV5-1	NA	TRBJ1-5	CASSLTGGSSNQPQHF	TGCGCCAGCAGCTTGACGGGGGGCTCTAGCAATCAGCCCCAGCATTTT
14	NA	TRBV4-1	NA	TRBJ2-5	CASSQVEGVETQYF	TGCGCCAGCAGCCAAGTCGAAGGGGTTGAGACCCAGTACTTC
16	NA	TRBV29-1	NA	TRBJ1-4	CSAQGAGRTTNEKLFF	TGCAGCGCCCAAGGGGCAGGGCGTACGACTAATGAAAAACTGTTTTTT
16	NA	TRBV7-2	NA	TRBJ1-4	CASSLEPPQGGEKLFF	TGTGCCAGCAGCTTAGAGCCCCCACAGGGTGGCGAAAAACTGTTTTTT
14	NA	TRBV6-5	once	TRBJ1-5	CASEVGGSNQPQHF	TGTGCCAGTGAGGTAGGGGGTAGCAATCAGCCCCAGCATTTT
14	NA	TRBV3-1/TRBV3-2	NA	TRBJ1-5	CASSQDFRDQPQHF	TGTGCCAGCAGCCAAGATTTCAGGGATCAGCCCCAGCATTTT
15	NA	TRBV20-1	NA	TRBJ1-6	CSASSGLSYNSPLHF	TGCAGTGCTAGTTCTGGACTCTCCTATAATTCACCCCTCCACTTT
13	NA	TRBV30	NA	TRBJ1-1	CAWGERVNTEAFF	TGTGCCTGGGGTGAGAGGGTGAACACTGAAGCTTTCTTT
13	NA	TRBV5-1	NA	TRBJ2-7	CASFLTAGGEQYF	TGCGCCAGCTTTCTGACGGCAGGAGGCGAGCAGTACTTC
13	NA	TRBV5-1	NA	TRBJ2-1	CASSLALGDEQFF	TGCGCCAGCAGCTTGGCACTAGGCGATGAGCAGTTCTTC
14	TRBD1	TRBV5-1	once	TRBJ1-6	CASSSTGGNSPLHF	TGCGCCAGCAGCTCGACAGGGGGGAATTCACCCCTCCACTTT
15	NA	TRBV2	NA	TRBJ1-3	CASTLQVPSGNTIYF	TGTGCCAGCACTCTCCAGGTGCCCTCTGGAAACACCATATATTTT
15	NA	TRBV3-1/TRBV3-2	once	TRBJ1-3	CASSQEGSSGNTIYF	TGTGCCAGCAGCCAAGAGGGCAGCTCTGGAAACACCATATATTTT
13	TRBD2	TRBV28	NA	TRBJ2-7	CASSRSGRSEQYF	TGTGCCAGCAGTCGGAGCGGGAGATCGGAGCAGTACTTC
16	TRBD2	TRBV24-1	NA	TRBJ2-1	CATSDPTSGSRHEQFF	TGTGCCACCAGTGACCCAACTAGCGGGAGTCGCCATGAGCAGTTCTTC
15	TRBD1	TRBV7-3	NA	TRBJ1-1	CASSSSGTGATEAFF	TGTGCCAGCAGCTCATCCGGGACAGGGGCTACTGAAGCTTTCTTT
13	NA	TRBV4-1	NA	TRBJ2-5	CATSDIFEETQYF	TGCGCCACCAGCGACATATTCGAAGAGACCCAGTACTTC
14	NA	TRBV18	few	TRBJ1-6	CASAQEAYNSPLHF	TGTGCCAGCGCTCAGGAGGCCTATAATTCACCCCTCCACTTT
12	NA	TRBV7-3	NA	TRBJ2-2	CASSSPVGELFF	TGTGCCAGCAGCTCTCCCGTCGGGGAGCTGTTTTTT
12	NA	TRBV10-3	NA	TRBJ1-1	CAISERTETAFF	TGTGCCATCAGTGAGAGGACAGAAACAGCTTTCTTT
13	NA	TRBV30	once	TRBJ2-3	CAWSGGVTDTQYF	TGTGCCTGGAGTGGCGGTGTCACAGATACGCAGTATTTT
12	NA	TRBV20-1	NA	TRBJ1-2	CSASWRVSGYTF	TGCAGTGCTAGTTGGAGGGTTAGTGGCTACACCTTC
15	NA	TRBV19	NA	TRBJ2-5	CASSISRWVAETQYF	TGTGCCAGTAGTATAAGCAGGTGGGTCGCAGAGACCCAGTACTTC
12	NA	TRBV6-5	NA	TRBJ1-5	CASRGSNQPQHF	TGTGCCAGCCGCGGCAGCAATCAGCCCCAGCATTTT
16	NA	TRBV10-3	NA	TRBJ1-2	CAISDPWQAPNYGYTF	TGTGCCATCAGTGACCCCTGGCAGGCTCCAAACTATGGCTACACCTTC
14	NA	TRBV5-1	NA	TRBJ2-3	CASSLGQGLGTQYF	TGCGCCAGCAGCTTGGGGCAGGGTCTCGGTACGCAGTATTTT
15	NA	TRBV7-2	NA	TRBJ1-2	CASSLDSAGSRGYTF	TGTGCCAGCAGCTTAGACTCTGCAGGGTCCCGTGGCTACACCTTC
14	NA	TRBV29-1	NA	TRBJ1-4	CSVSPGTGGEKLFF	TGCAGCGTATCACCGGGTACCGGAGGGGAAAAACTGTTTTTT
14	TRBD2	TRBV30	once	TRBJ2-7	CAWSGDSGGGTPYF	TGTGCCTGGAGTGGTGATAGCGGGGGGGGCACTCCGTACTTC